The clone carrying this T cell receptor beta chain was picked up many times. These data belong to a study of blood T cells in healthy people across ages. Primers used in a second PCR of about 6 to 11 cycles were a sample-barcoded 5' primer and a J-beta primer mix. TCRdb recomputed calls from the 5' RACE reads with MiXCR, one row per CDR3 protein. The sample comprises about 640,000 distinct CDR3 sequences, approximately 30% of which are singletons, and 15% to 19% rests with the top ten. The CDR3 runs 11 residues. CDR1 and CDR2 (germline): MNHEY, SVGAGI. V was pared by 6 bases and J by 2 bases, with 5 bases between.

The TCR was taken from a woman of 80 years or more in good health. The chain employs TRBV6-5 and TRBJ2-7; D unresolved. Sequenced input: blood. The CDR3 sequence is CASRGTYEQYF. The CDR3 DNA follows: TGTGCCAGCAGGGGGACCTACGAGCAGTACTTC.